This T cell receptor beta chain originates from a study of cytomegalovirus exposure and HLA in healthy donors. Study-level results: Per a later analysis, HLA-associated TCR beta chains showed more clonal expansion than other, equally common TCR beta chains. TCR beta chains numbering 164 were designated cytomegalovirus-associated.

As for this clone: What it binds is unknown. The same CDR3 arises from other DNA sequences in this sample as well.

PCR primers comprised 60 Vbeta and 13 Jbeta primers. The assay was immunoSEQ multiplex PCR, and TCRdb's table has in-frame clones only and misses some. The sample holds about 130,000 clones, over 60% seen once. V lost 0 bases and J lost 2, with 8 bases in between. The germline gives CDR1 GTSNPN, CDR2 SVGIG (reference sequence). The CDR3 loop spans 13 amino acids. The receptor was isolated from a human donor in good health. Sequenced sample: PBMCs. The V gene is TRBV30, the J gene TRBJ2-7; tentatively, D is TRBD2 (5 bases). This CDR3 reads CAWSVSGPYEQYF. The CDR3 DNA is TGTGCCTGGAGTGTAAGCGGACCCTACGAGCAGTACTTC.